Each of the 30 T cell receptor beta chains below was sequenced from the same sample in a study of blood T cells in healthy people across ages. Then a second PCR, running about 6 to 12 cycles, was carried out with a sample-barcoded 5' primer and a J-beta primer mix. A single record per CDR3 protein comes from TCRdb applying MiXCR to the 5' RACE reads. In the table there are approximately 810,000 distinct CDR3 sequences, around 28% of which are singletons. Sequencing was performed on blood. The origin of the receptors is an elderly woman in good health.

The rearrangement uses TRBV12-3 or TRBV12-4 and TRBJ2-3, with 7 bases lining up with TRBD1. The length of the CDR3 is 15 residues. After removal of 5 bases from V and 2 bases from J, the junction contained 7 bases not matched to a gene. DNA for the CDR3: TGTGCCAGCAGTAGGGACAGTGTGAACACAGATACGCAGTATTTT. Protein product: CASSRDSVNTDTQYF.

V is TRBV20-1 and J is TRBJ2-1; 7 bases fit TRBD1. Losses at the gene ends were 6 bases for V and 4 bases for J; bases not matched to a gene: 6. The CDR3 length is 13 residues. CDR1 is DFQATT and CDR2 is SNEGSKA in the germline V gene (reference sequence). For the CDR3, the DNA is TGCAGTGCGTCACGACAGGGTTACAATGAGCAGTTCTTC. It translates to CSASRQGYNEQFF.

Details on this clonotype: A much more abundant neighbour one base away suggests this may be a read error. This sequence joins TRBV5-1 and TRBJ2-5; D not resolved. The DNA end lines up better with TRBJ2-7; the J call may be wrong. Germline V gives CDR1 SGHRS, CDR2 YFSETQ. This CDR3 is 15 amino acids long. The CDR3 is CAGSLARYSRDEQYF. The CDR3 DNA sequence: TGCGCCGGCAGCTTGGCTCGTTATAGTCGGGACGAGCAGTACTTC.

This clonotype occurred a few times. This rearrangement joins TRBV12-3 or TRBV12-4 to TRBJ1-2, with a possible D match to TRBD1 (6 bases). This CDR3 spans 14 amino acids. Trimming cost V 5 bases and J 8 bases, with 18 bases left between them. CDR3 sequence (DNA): TGTGCCAGCAGTCCAGGGGAGGGCCGGCGGGGCTACACCTTC. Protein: CASSPGEGRRGYTF.

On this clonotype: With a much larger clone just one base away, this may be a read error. CDR3 residues: CASSLPRELAGGHLGYNEQYF. For the CDR3, the DNA is TGTGCCAGCAGCTTACCCCGGGAACTAGCGGGGGGGCATCTTGGGTACAATGAGCAGTACTTC. The chain has TRBV7-2 and TRBJ2-5; TRBD2 agrees at 13 bases. The trim removed 2 bases at V and 11 bases at J, leaving 26 bases unmatched. The CDR3 runs 21 residues. Germline V lookup: CDR1 SGHTA, CDR2 FQGNSA.

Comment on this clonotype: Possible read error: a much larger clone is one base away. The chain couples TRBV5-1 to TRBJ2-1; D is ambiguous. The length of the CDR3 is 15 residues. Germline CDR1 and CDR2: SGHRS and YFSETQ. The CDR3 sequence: CTSSPIAGLNNEQFF. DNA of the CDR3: TGCACCAGCAGCCCGATCGCCGGTCTGAACAATGAGCAGTTCTTC.

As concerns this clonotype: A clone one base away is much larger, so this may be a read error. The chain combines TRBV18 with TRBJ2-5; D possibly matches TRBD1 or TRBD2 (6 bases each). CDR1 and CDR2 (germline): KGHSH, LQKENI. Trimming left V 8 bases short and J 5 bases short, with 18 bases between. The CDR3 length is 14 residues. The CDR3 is CASMLHGGRETQYF. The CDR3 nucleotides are TGTGCCAGCATGCTACACGGGGGCCGCGAGACCCAGTACTTC.

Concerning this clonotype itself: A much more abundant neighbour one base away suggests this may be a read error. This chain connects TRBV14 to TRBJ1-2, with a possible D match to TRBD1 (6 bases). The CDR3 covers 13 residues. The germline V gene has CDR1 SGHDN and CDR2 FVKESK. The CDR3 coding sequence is TGTGCCAGCGGCCAGGGGAGACGTGAGGGCTACACCTTC. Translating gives CASGQGRREGYTF.

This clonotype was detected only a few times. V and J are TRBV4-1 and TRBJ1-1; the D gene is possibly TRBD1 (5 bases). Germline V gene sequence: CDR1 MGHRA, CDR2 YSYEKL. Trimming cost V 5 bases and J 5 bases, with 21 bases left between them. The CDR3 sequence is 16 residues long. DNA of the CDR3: TGCGCCAGCAGCGCCGGGAGGACATCGGTGCGGACTGAAGCTTTCTTT. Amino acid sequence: CASSAGRTSVRTEAFF.

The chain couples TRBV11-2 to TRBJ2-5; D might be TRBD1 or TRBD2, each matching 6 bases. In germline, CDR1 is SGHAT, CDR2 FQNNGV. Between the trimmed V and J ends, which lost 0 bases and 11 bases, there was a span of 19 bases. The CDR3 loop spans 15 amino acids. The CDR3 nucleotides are TGTGCCAGCAGCTTAGATGGACGGAGGGGGAAGGAGCAGTACTTC. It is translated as CASSLDGRRGKEQYF. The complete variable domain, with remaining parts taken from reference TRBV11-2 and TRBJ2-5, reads EAGVAQSPRYKIIEKRQSVAFWCNPISGHATLYWYQQILGQGPKLLIQFQNNGVVDDSQLPKDRFSAERLKGVDSTLKIQPAKLEDSAVYLCASSLDGRRGKEQYFGPGTRLLVL.

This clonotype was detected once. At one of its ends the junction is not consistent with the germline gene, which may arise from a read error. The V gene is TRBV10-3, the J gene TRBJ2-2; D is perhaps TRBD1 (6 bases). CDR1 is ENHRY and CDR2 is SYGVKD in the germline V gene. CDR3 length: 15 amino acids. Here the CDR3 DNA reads TGTGCCACCAGTGAGTTACAGGGCGCCACCGGGGAGCTGTTTTTT. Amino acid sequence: CATSELQGATGELFF.

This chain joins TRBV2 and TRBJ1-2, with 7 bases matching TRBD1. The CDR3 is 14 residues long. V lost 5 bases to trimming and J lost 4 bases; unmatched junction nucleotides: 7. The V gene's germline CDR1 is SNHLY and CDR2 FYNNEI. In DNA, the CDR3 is TGTGCCAGCAGTTACCGGGACAGTACCTATGGCTACACCTTC. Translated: CASSYRDSTYGYTF.

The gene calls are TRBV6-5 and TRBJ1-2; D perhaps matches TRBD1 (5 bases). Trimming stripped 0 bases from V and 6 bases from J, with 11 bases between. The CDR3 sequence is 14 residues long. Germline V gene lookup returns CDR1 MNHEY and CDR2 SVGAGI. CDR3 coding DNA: TGTGCCAGCAGTTACTCTATCGGGGCGGATGGCTACACCTTC. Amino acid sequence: CASSYSIGADGYTF.

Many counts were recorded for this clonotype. DNA of the CDR3: TGCAGTGCTCTCCCGCTCGAGGCCATACTCCAAGAGACCCAGTACTTC. Translated: CSALPLEAILQETQYF. The J gene is TRBJ2-5, the V gene TRBV20-1, with D hard to call. The germline V gene has CDR1 DFQATT and CDR2 SNEGSKA (reference sequence). This CDR3 region has 16 residues. V lost 5 bases and J 1 base, leaving 20 bases between the germline ends.

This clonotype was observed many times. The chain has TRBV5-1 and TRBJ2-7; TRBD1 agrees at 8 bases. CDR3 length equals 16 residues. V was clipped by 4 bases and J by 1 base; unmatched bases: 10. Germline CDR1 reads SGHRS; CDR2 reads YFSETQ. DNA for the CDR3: TGCGCCAGCAGCCCGCGGACAGGGTCGGGGTCCTACGAGCAGTACTTC. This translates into CASSPRTGSGSYEQYF.

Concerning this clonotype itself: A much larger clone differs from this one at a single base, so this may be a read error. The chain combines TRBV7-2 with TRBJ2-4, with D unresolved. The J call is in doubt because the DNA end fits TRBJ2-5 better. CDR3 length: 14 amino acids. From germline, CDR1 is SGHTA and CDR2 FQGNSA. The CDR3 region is CASSLRLDRETQYF. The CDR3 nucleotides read TGTGCCAGCAGCTTAAGGCTCGACCGGGAGACCCAGTACTTC.

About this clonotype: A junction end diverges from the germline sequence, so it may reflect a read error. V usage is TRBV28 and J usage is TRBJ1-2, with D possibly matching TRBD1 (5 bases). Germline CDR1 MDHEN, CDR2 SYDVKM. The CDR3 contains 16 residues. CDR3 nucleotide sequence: TGTGCCGGCAGTTTAGGAGGGGACCTTATCCCTTATGGCTACACCTTC. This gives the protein CAGSLGGDLIPYGYTF.

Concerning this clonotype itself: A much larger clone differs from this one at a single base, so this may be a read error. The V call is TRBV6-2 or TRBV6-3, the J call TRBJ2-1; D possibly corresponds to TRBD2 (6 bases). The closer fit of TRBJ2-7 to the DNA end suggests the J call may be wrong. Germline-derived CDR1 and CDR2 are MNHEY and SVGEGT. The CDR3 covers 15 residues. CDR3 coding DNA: TGTGCCAGCAGTTATAGCGGATCCCCCTACAATGAGCAGTACTTC. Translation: CASSYSGSPYNEQYF.

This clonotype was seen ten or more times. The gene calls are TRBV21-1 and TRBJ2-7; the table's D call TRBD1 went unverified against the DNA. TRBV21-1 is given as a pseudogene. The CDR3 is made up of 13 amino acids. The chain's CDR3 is CASWEDRPYEQYF. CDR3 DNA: TGTGCCAGCTGGGAGGACAGGCCCTACGAGCAGTACTTC.

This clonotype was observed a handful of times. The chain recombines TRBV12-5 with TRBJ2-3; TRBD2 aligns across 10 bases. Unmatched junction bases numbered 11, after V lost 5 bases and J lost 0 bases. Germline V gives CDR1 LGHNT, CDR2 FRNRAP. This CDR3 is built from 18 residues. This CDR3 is CASGKGVAGGPSTDTQYF. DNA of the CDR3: TGTGCTAGTGGTAAAGGGGTAGCGGGGGGCCCTAGCACAGATACGCAGTATTTT.

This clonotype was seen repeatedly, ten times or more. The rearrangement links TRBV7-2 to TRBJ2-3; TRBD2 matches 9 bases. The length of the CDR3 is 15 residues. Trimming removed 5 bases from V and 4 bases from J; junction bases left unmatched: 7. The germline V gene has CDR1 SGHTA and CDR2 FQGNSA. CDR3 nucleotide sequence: TGTGCCAGCAGCCCTGTGGGCGGGGGGGCAGATACGCAGTATTTT. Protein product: CASSPVGGGADTQYF.

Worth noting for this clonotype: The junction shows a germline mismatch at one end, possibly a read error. CDR3 coding DNA: TGTGCCAGCAGCAGGGGGAAAAGCGGGGGTACCACAGATGCGCAGTATTTT. It yields the protein CASSRGKSGGTTDAQYF. The chain couples TRBV12-3 or TRBV12-4 to TRBJ2-3, with D maybe TRBD2 (8 bases). This CDR3 region has 17 residues.

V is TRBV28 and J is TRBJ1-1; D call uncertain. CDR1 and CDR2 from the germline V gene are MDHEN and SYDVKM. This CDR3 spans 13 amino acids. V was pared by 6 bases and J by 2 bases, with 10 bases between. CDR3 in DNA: TGTGCCAGCAGCCAGATCTATAACACTGAAGCTTTCTTT. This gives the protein CASSQIYNTEAFF.

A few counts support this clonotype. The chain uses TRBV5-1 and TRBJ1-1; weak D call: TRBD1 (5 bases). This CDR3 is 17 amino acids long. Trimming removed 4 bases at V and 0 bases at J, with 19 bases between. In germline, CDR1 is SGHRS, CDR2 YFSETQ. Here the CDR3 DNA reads TGCGCCAGCAGCCTGGGGACCGTTGTTAAGATGAACACTGAAGCTTTCTTT. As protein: CASSLGTVVKMNTEAFF.

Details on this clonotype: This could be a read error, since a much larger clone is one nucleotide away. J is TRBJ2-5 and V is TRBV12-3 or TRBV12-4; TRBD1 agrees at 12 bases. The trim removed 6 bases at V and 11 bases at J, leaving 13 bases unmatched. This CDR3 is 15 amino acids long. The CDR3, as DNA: TGTGCCAGCAGCAAGGTCGGGACAGGGGGCAATGAGCAGTACTTC. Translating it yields CASSKVGTGGNEQYF.

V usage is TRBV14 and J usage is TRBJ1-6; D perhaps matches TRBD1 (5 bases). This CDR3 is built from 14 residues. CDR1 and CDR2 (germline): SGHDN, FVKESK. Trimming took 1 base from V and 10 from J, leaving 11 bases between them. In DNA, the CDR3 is TGTGCCAGCAGCCAAGTATTCGGGGGATCACCCCTCCACTTT. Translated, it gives CASSQVFGGSPLHF.

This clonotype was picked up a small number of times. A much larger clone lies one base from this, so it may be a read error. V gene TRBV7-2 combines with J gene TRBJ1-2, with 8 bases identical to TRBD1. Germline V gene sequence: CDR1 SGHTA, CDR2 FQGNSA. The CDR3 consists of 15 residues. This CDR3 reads CVSSLGQGANYGYTF. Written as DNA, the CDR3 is TGTGTCAGCAGCTTAGGACAGGGAGCTAACTATGGCTACACCTTC. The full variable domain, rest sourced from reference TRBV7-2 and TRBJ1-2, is GAGVSQSPSNKVTEKGKDVELRCDPISGHTALYWYRQSLGQGLEFLIYFQGNSAPDKSGLPSDRFSAERTGGSVSTLTIQRTQQEDSAVYLCVSSLGQGANYGYTFGSGTRLTVV.

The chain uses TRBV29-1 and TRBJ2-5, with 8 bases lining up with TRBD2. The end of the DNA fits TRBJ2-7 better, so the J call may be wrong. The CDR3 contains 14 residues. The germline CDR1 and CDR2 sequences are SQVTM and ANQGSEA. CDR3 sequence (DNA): TGCAGCGTTGGTGGCGGGAGGTCGGGCTACGAGCAGTACTTC. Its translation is CSVGGGRSGYEQYF.

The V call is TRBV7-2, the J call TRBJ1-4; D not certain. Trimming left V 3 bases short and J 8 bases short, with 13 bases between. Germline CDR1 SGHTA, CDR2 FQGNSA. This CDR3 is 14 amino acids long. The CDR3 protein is CASSFKLDGEKLFF. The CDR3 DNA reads TGTGCCAGCAGCTTCAAATTGGACGGGGAAAAACTGTTTTTT.

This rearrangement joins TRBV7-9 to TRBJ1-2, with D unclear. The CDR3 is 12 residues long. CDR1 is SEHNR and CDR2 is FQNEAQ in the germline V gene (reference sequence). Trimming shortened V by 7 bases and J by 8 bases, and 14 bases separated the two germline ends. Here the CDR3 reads CASNALKEGYTF. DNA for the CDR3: TGTGCCAGCAACGCCTTGAAGGAAGGCTACACCTTC.